The TCR beta chain under discussion was sequenced for a study of T cell repertoires in cytomegalovirus infection. Study as a whole: Public TCR beta signatures provided an indication of both CMV infection and a matching HLA type. Study conclusions and caveats: CMV-specific HLA-C-restricted TCR beta clonotypes dominated the ex vivo response. CMV carriers having the relevant HLA were flagged by cumulative public TCR beta family frequency.

CDR3 size: 17 residues. Looked up from germline, CDR1 is MNHNS and CDR2 is SASEGT. The V segment lost 5 bases and the J segment 5 bases; nucleotides outside the gene matches: 11. The table lists this clonotype with many counts. As yet, its antigen is unknown. TCRdb ran MiXCR on the reads and lists one entry per CDR3 protein. The data show some 130,000 distinct CDR3 sequences, with more than 20% seen just once and around 32% held by the top ten. The sequencing input was PBMCs, sequenced either directly or after in vitro stimulation (not recorded which). The chain employs TRBV6-1 and TRBJ2-1, with 11 bases matching TRBD2. The sequence derives from a human donor in good health (CMV status not recorded). Some clones in this sample may be carry-over from other donors' samples. CDR3 residues: CASSSRPGLAANNEQFF. CDR3 DNA sequence: TGTGCCAGCAGTTCTAGACCGGGACTAGCGGCGAACAATGAGCAGTTCTTC.